This TCR beta chain derives from a study of identical twins. One entry per CDR3 protein results from TCRdb running MiXCR on the 5' RACE reads. The repertoire holds hundreds of thousands of distinct CDR3 sequences, with 7.5% as singletons. The germline CDR1 and CDR2 sequences are LGHNA and YSLEER. The CDR3 loop spans 16 amino acids. With V trimmed by 8 bases and J by 5 bases, 8 bases remained unmatched. These same data were also listed under a study on yellow fever vaccine responses in identical twins.

This clonotype was obtained from a woman aged 18 to 35 in good health. This chain joins TRBV4-3 and TRBJ2-3, with 15 positions matching TRBD2. Sequences were obtained from memory (CD45RO+) T cells sorted from blood. DNA of the CDR3: TGCGCCAGCGGAAGGACTAGCGGGAGGGCCCTAGATACGCAGTATTTT. This encodes CASGRTSGRALDTQYF.